The rows below give T cell receptor beta chains drawn from one sample of a study of blood T cell repertoires in COVID-19. The repertoire was sequenced with immunoSEQ multiplex PCR; TCRdb's copy has only in-frame clones and lacks some. This table has roughly 170,000 clones, 74% appearing once. Sequenced input: peripheral blood. The receptors originated from an elderly woman with acute or convalescent COVID-19. Both conserved end residues are part of each CDR3. The D gene is left open where the match is weak. Rows may omit the clone size; those that give it use once, few, many or a size class.

V gene	J gene	D gene	clone size	CDR3 protein	CDR3 DNA
TRBV21-1	TRBJ2-1	NA	few	CASSNVSEVSGRAHNEQFF	TGTGCCAGCAGCAATGTCTCTGAGGTTAGCGGGAGGGCGCACAATGAGCAGTTCTTC
TRBV28	TRBJ2-1	NA	NA	CASSLSVPSYNEQFF	TGTGCCAGCAGCCTTAGCGTCCCCTCCTACAATGAGCAGTTCTTC
TRBV9	TRBJ2-7	NA	NA	CASSVATSGEQYF	TGTGCCAGCAGCGTAGCTACCAGCGGGGAGCAGTACTTC
TRBV3-1/TRBV3-2	TRBJ1-5	TRBD1	few	CASSQDYRGRQPQHF	TGTGCCAGCAGCCAAGATTACAGGGGACGTCAGCCCCAGCATTTT
TRBV7-6	TRBJ2-7	TRBD2	many	CASSFNSGSTHEQYF	TGTGCCAGCAGCTTCAATAGCGGGAGTACCCACGAGCAGTACTTC
TRBV19	TRBJ2-2	NA	NA	CASKPEVNTGELFF	TGTGCCAGTAAGCCGGAGGTGAACACCGGGGAGCTGTTTTTT
TRBV5-4	TRBJ2-7	TRBD2	NA	CASSSGRGRGEQYF	TGTGCCAGCAGCTCCGGGCGTGGGAGGGGTGAGCAGTACTTC
TRBV4-3	TRBJ2-1	TRBD2	NA	CASSQEDHGRTSGFDNEQFF	TGCGCCAGCAGCCAAGAAGATCACGGGCGGACTAGCGGGTTTGACAATGAGCAGTTCTTC
TRBV9	TRBJ2-4	TRBD1	NA	CASSPRQGAKNIQYF	TGTGCCAGCAGCCCCCGACAGGGGGCCAAAAACATTCAGTACTTC
TRBV5-1	TRBJ1-3	NA	NA	CASSPGKGGDSGNTIYF	TGCGCCAGCAGCCCAGGAAAGGGAGGGGACTCTGGAAACACCATATATTTT
TRBV6-1	TRBJ2-7	NA	few	CASSEGLPPTYEQYF	TGTGCCAGCAGTGAAGGTCTCCCACCTACCTACGAGCAGTACTTC
TRBV5-1	TRBJ1-4	TRBD1	NA	CASSSTGGLATNEKLFF	TGCGCCAGCAGCTCAACAGGGGGCTTGGCAACTAATGAAAAACTGTTTTTT
TRBV5-1	TRBJ1-2	NA	NA	CASSLATAADGYTF	TGCGCCAGCAGCTTGGCAACGGCCGCGGATGGCTACACCTTC
TRBV5-8	TRBJ2-3	TRBD2	few	CASRFNRGLADESDTQYF	TGTGCCAGCAGGTTCAACCGGGGACTAGCGGATGAATCCGATACGCAGTATTTT
TRBV10-3	TRBJ2-1	TRBD2	NA	CAISGTSGLAYNEQFF	TGTGCCATCAGTGGGACTAGCGGACTGGCCTACAATGAGCAGTTCTTC
TRBV6-5	TRBJ2-1	TRBD1	few	CASSTGTDYNEQFF	TGTGCCAGCAGCACCGGGACAGACTACAATGAGCAGTTCTTC
TRBV9	TRBJ2-7	TRBD1	once	CASSEIHGTGVHEQYF	TGTGCCAGCAGCGAGATACACGGGACAGGGGTGCACGAGCAGTACTTC
TRBV28	TRBJ1-2	NA	NA	CASSLPHLDGYTF	TGTGCCAGCAGTTTACCGCACCTAGACGGCTACACCTTC
TRBV5-4	TRBJ2-7	NA	NA	CASSLLPGSYEQYF	TGTGCCAGCAGCTTGTTACCGGGCTCCTACGAGCAGTACTTC
TRBV19	TRBJ2-7	TRBD2	NA	CASRRDWGGYEQYF	TGTGCCAGTCGCCGGGACTGGGGGGGATACGAGCAGTACTTC
TRBV29-1	TRBJ2-5	NA	NA	CSVDTRIGETQYF	TGCAGCGTTGATACGAGGATAGGAGAGACCCAGTACTTC
TRBV18	TRBJ1-5	TRBD1	NA	CASSPGQGAIEPPQHF	TGTGCCAGCTCACCGGGACAGGGGGCGATTGAACCCCCCCAGCATTTT
TRBV7-9	TRBJ2-7	NA	NA	CASSLVQGTYEQYF	TGTGCCAGCAGCTTAGTCCAGGGTACCTACGAGCAGTACTTC
TRBV9	TRBJ2-7	TRBD2	NA	CASSVLAGPYEQYF	TGTGCCAGCAGCGTGCTAGCGGGCCCCTACGAGCAGTACTTC
TRBV28	TRBJ2-1	TRBD2	NA	CASSSSGSSYNEQFF	TGTGCCAGCAGTTCTAGCGGGAGCTCCTACAATGAGCAGTTCTTC
TRBV27	TRBJ1-4	NA	once	CASSSGIATNEKLFF	TGTGCCAGCAGTTCGGGTATTGCAACTAATGAAAAACTGTTTTTT
TRBV29-1	TRBJ2-2	TRBD1	once	CSADRGFTGELFF	TGCAGCGCCGACAGGGGGTTCACCGGGGAGCTGTTTTTT
TRBV5-1	TRBJ2-1	TRBD2	NA	CASSGGDYQNEQFF	TGCGCCAGCAGCGGAGGGGACTACCAGAATGAGCAGTTCTTC
TRBV4-1	TRBJ2-5	NA	NA	CASSQVLNTQETQYF	TGCGCCAGCAGCCAAGTACTAAACACCCAAGAGACCCAGTACTTC
TRBV28	TRBJ2-5	NA	NA	CASSLMSSLGETQYF	TGTGCCAGCAGTTTGATGTCCTCCCTCGGAGAGACCCAGTACTTC
TRBV6-5	TRBJ2-5	TRBD1	NA	CASSYSWTGTETQYF	TGTGCCAGCAGTTACTCCTGGACAGGGACAGAGACCCAGTACTTC
TRBV18	TRBJ1-5	NA	NA	CASSPRQDQPQHF	TGTGCCAGCTCACCAAGACAGGATCAGCCCCAGCATTTT
TRBV2	TRBJ2-5	TRBD1	NA	CASSESRQGVLQETQYF	TGTGCCAGCAGTGAATCTAGACAGGGGGTGTTACAAGAGACCCAGTACTTC
TRBV6-6	TRBJ2-7	TRBD1	NA	CASSWRQGSYEQYF	TGTGCCAGCAGTTGGCGACAGGGATCCTACGAGCAGTACTTC
TRBV28	TRBJ1-2	NA	NA	CASSIQGNYGYTF	TGTGCCAGCAGTATACAGGGTAACTATGGCTACACCTTC
TRBV4-3	TRBJ1-1	NA	NA	CASSQTGNTEAFF	TGCGCCAGCAGCCAGACGGGGAACACTGAAGCTTTCTTT
TRBV3-1/TRBV3-2	TRBJ2-1	TRBD2	NA	CASSPGLANEQFF	TGTGCCAGCAGCCCGGGACTAGCAAATGAGCAGTTCTTC
TRBV27	TRBJ2-2	NA	NA	CASSLTGWGELFF	TGTGCCAGCAGCCTTACGGGATGGGGGGAGCTGTTTTTT
TRBV5-4	TRBJ2-3	TRBD2	NA	CASRKGTSGAGGDTQYF	TGTGCCAGCAGAAAGGGGACTAGCGGGGCCGGCGGGGATACGCAGTATTTT
TRBV13	TRBJ2-3	TRBD2	NA	CASSFWLAGVMDTQYF	TGTGCCAGCAGCTTTTGGCTAGCGGGAGTAATGGATACGCAGTATTTT
TRBV3-1/TRBV3-2	TRBJ1-2	NA	NA	CASSQDMGQGEGYTF	TGTGCCAGCAGCCAAGATATGGGCCAGGGTGAGGGCTACACCTTC
TRBV11-3	TRBJ1-3	NA	NA	CASSLGATTSGNTIYF	TGTGCCAGCAGCTTAGGTGCAACTACCTCTGGAAACACCATATATTTT
TRBV7-9	TRBJ1-1	TRBD1	NA	CASSFTRTGPVTEAFF	TGTGCCAGCAGCTTTACAAGGACAGGACCGGTGACTGAAGCTTTCTTT
TRBV30	TRBJ1-3	NA	NA	CAWSPGNTIYF	TGTGCCTGGAGCCCGGGAAACACCATATATTTT
TRBV7-8	TRBJ1-1	NA	many	CASSSREGVTEAFF	TGTGCCAGCAGCTCCCGAGAGGGGGTCACTGAAGCTTTCTTT
TRBV28	TRBJ1-6	NA	many	CASSLQGNGRSPLHF	TGTGCCAGCAGTTTACAGGGGAACGGGCGGTCACCCCTCCACTTT
TRBV30	TRBJ1-6	NA	few	CATTGLYNSPLHF	TGTGCCACGACAGGCCTCTATAATTCACCCCTCCACTTT
TRBV27	TRBJ2-5	TRBD2	NA	CASGGLAAQETQYF	TGTGCCAGCGGAGGACTAGCGGCCCAAGAGACCCAGTACTTC
TRBV6-1	TRBJ2-7	TRBD2	NA	CASSERLAGYEQYF	TGTGCCAGCAGTGAACGACTAGCGGGCTACGAGCAGTACTTC
TRBV7-9	TRBJ1-2	TRBD1	NA	CASSPHANRGNGYTF	TGTGCCAGCAGCCCACACGCTAACAGGGGAAATGGCTACACCTTC
TRBV13	TRBJ2-7	TRBD2	NA	CASSSRLAGTYEQYF	TGTGCCAGCAGCTCCCGACTAGCGGGTACTTACGAGCAGTACTTC
TRBV4-2	TRBJ2-1	TRBD2	NA	CASSLEGGSGSTNEQFF	TGTGCCAGCAGCCTCGAGGGGGGTAGCGGGAGTACAAATGAGCAGTTCTTC
TRBV24-1	TRBJ2-3	TRBD2	NA	CATGGSTTDTQYF	TGTGCCACCGGCGGGAGTACAACAGATACGCAGTATTTT
TRBV7-9	TRBJ1-1	NA	NA	CASSFTRDTEAFF	TGTGCCAGCAGCTTCACGCGAGACACTGAAGCTTTCTTT
TRBV6-1	TRBJ2-5	TRBD2	once	CASSEVGLRGETQYF	TGTGCCAGCAGTGAAGTGGGACTGCGGGGGGAGACCCAGTACTTC